This T cell receptor (beta chain) was observed in a study of blood T cells in healthy people across ages. This clonotype has a handful of counts. Combining a sample-barcoded 5' primer with a J-beta primer mix, a second PCR ran for roughly 7 to 12 cycles. From the 5' RACE reads, TCRdb called clonotypes with MiXCR, one entry per CDR3 protein. Of roughly 1,700,000 distinct CDR3 sequences detected, approximately 30% appear once; the ten largest clones hold 6.5% to 8.5%. This TCR came from a woman younger than 45 in good health. Sequencing was carried out using blood.

The chain's CDR3 is CASSQGTGDNEKLFF. The CDR3 nucleotides read TGCGCCAGCAGCCAAGGGACAGGGGATAATGAAAAACTGTTTTTT. V usage is TRBV4-3 and J usage is TRBJ1-4; 9 bases map to TRBD1. In germline, CDR1 is LGHNA, CDR2 YSLEER. The junction had 1 base not matched to a gene; V was cut back by 1 base and J by 4 bases. The CDR3 spans 15 residues.